These 16 T cell receptor beta chains were all obtained from the same sample, sequenced in a study of molecular identifiers for immune sequencing clone quantification. A single record per CDR3 protein comes from TCRdb applying MiXCR to the PCR reads. There are about 630,000 distinct CDR3 sequences in the sample; about 25% occur only once, and 0.78% lies in the top ten. Specimen: naive CD8+ T cells from blood, with Jurkat cell RNA spiked in. The subset denotes: FACS-sorted CD8+CD4-CCR7+CD45RA+ naive T cells. These receptors came from a human donor in good health. Some libraries in this study had Jurkat cell RNA spiked in.

This clonotype has at least ten counts. The genes are TRBV29-1 and TRBJ2-3; 14 nucleotides line up with TRBD2. This CDR3 is built from 21 residues. Germline CDR1 and CDR2: SQVTM and ANQGSEA. With 1 base clipped from V and 0 bases from J, the junction kept 15 bases outside the gene matches. CDR3: CSVEGGSGLAGGSASTDTQYF. In DNA, the CDR3 is TGCAGCGTTGAAGGGGGATCAGGACTAGCGGGGGGATCCGCTAGCACAGATACGCAGTATTTT.

Note on this clonotype: This could be a read error, since a much larger clone is one nucleotide away. The V gene is TRBV2, the J gene TRBJ1-1, with 7 bases identical to TRBD1. V lost 6 bases, J lost 3 bases, and 10 bases stayed unmatched. CDR1 SNHLY and CDR2 FYNNEI come from the germline V gene. There are 15 residues in the CDR3. CDR3 region: CASRSGQPLDTEAFF. The CDR3 DNA is TGTGCCAGCAGATCGGGACAGCCCTTGGACACTGAAGCTTTCTTT.

This clonotype was seen a handful of times. The chain uses TRBV5-4 and TRBJ2-1, with D tentatively TRBD1 (7 bases). From germline, CDR1 is SGHNT and CDR2 YYREEE (reference sequence). The CDR3 runs to 15 residues. The germline V and J ends were trimmed by 2 bases and 2 bases, with 11 bases remaining between them. The CDR3 loop reads CASSFQGGPYNEQFF. Written as DNA, the CDR3 is TGTGCCAGCAGCTTTCAGGGGGGACCCTACAATGAGCAGTTCTTC.

V usage is TRBV13 and J usage is TRBJ2-1; D call uncertain. Trimming removed 4 bases at V and 6 bases at J, with 4 bases between. Germline V gives CDR1 PRHDT, CDR2 FYEKMQ (reference sequence). The CDR3 length is 11 residues. This chain's CDR3 is CASSWTNEQFF. DNA for the CDR3: TGTGCCAGCAGCTGGACCAATGAGCAGTTCTTC.

This chain links TRBV27 with TRBJ1-1; 7 bases agree with TRBD1. Germline CDR1 MNHEY, CDR2 SMNVEV (reference sequence). After removal of 8 bases from V and 5 bases from J, the junction contained 11 bases not matched to a gene. The CDR3 covers 14 residues. The DNA for the CDR3 is TGTGCCAGCTGTCTCCACGACAGGGATACTGAAGCTTTCTTT. Protein sequence: CASCLHDRDTEAFF.

This clonotype has only a few counts. One junction end does not reproduce the germline sequence, and a read error may be involved. The V call is TRBV29-1, the J call TRBJ2-2; 9 nucleotides agree with TRBD2. This CDR3 is built from 15 residues. Germline loops: CDR1 SQVTM, CDR2 ANQGSEA. In DNA, the CDR3 is TGCAGCGTTGTTGCGGGAGGGGATAACAACGGGGAGCTGTTTTTT. Translation gives CSVVAGGDNNGELFF.

Worth noting for this clonotype: A read error may explain this, as a much larger clone is one base away. The chain employs TRBV29-1 and TRBJ1-2; D perhaps matches TRBD1 (6 bases). The CDR3 is made up of 15 amino acids. Germline V gene lookup returns CDR1 SQVTM and CDR2 ANQGSEA. CDR3 protein: CSVEDPGDTHYGYAF. CDR3 DNA sequence: TGCAGCGTTGAAGATCCCGGGGACACACACTATGGCTACGCCTTC.

This clonotype turned up a few times. This may stem from a read error, because a much larger clone lies one nucleotide away. The chain recombines TRBV15 with TRBJ2-1, with a possible D match to TRBD2 (6 bases). The CDR3 length is 14 residues. Germline V CDR1 and CDR2: LNHNV, YYDKDF (reference sequence). The CDR3 nucleotides read TGTGCCACCAGCGCAGCGGGCCAGAGGCGTGAGCGGTTCTTC. It is translated as CATSAAGQRRERFF.

This clonotype was observed a handful of times. The chain carries TRBV5-6 and TRBJ2-7, with TRBD2 identical over 14 bases. The V and J ends lost 2 bases and 6 bases, in that order; junction bases with no gene match: 10. The CDR3 has 17 residues. The germline V gene has CDR1 SGHDT and CDR2 YYEEEE. The CDR3: CASSLGTSGSSFFEQYF. The CDR3 DNA reads TGTGCCAGCAGCTTAGGGACTAGCGGGAGCTCATTCTTCGAGCAGTACTTC.

The J gene is TRBJ2-3, the V gene TRBV20-1; 8 bases align to TRBD1. The CDR3 is made up of 15 amino acids. V was pared by 7 bases and J by 5 bases, with 14 bases of the junction left unmatched. CDR1 is DFQATT, CDR2 SNEGSKA, per germline (reference sequence). The CDR3, as DNA: TGCAGTGTGTTCATGAAGGACAGGGTTGAAGATACGCAGTATTTT. It encodes CSVFMKDRVEDTQYF.

This clonotype was detected many times. For the CDR3, the DNA is TGTGCCAGTAGTATAGTGCGGGGCACTGAAGCTTTCTTT. The encoded protein is CASSIVRGTEAFF. The rearrangement uses TRBV19 and TRBJ1-1, with no clear D. With 1 base removed from V and 4 bases from J, the gap between germline ends came to 7 bases. Germline V lookup: CDR1 LNHDA, CDR2 SQIVND (reference sequence). CDR3 length: 13 residues.

The table lists this clonotype with many counts. This rearrangement joins TRBV19 to TRBJ2-6; TRBD1 agrees at 8 bases. Trimming at V came to 9 bases and at J to 4 bases, leaving 5 bases not matched to a gene. The germline gives CDR1 LNHDA, CDR2 SQIVND (reference sequence). The CDR3 runs to 14 residues. The CDR3 region is CARGQAAGANVLTF. CDR3 nucleotide sequence: TGTGCCAGGGGACAGGCCGCCGGGGCCAACGTCCTGACTTTC.

The chain employs TRBV12-3 or TRBV12-4 and TRBJ2-2, with D unresolved. The CDR3 totals 16 residues. Trimming removed 2 bases from V and 6 bases from J, with 16 bases in between. CDR3 residues: CASSLFWRQDAGELFF. DNA for the CDR3: TGTGCCAGCAGTTTATTTTGGCGGCAGGATGCCGGGGAGCTGTTTTTT.

The chain's CDR3 is CASSQGLLAGGGYTF. DNA of the CDR3: TGCGCCAGCAGCCAAGGACTTCTGGCCGGCGGTGGCTACACCTTC. The chain joins TRBV4-3 to TRBJ1-2; D is uncertain. The germline V gene encodes CDR1 LGHNA and CDR2 YSLEER. The CDR3 is 15 residues long. Deletions cut 1 base from V and 7 bases from J, with 16 bases between.

Ten or more counts support this clonotype. V gene TRBV14 combines with J gene TRBJ2-5; D remains unclear. V lost 2 bases, J lost 0 bases, and 4 bases lay in between. CDR3 length equals 13 residues. Germline V gives CDR1 SGHDN, CDR2 FVKESK. The CDR3 DNA reads TGTGCCAGCAGCCAATTGTACCAAGAGACCCAGTACTTC. It is translated as CASSQLYQETQYF.

This clonotype appeared many times. This chain joins TRBV5-6 and TRBJ1-2; D gene uncertain. Per the germline V gene, CDR1 is SGHDT and CDR2 is YYEEEE. V was clipped by 0 bases and J by 3 bases, with 12 bases between them. This CDR3 has 15 amino acids. The CDR3 nucleotides read TGTGCCAGCAGCTTGGAAGAATCTGGCGACTATGGCTACACCTTC. Translating gives CASSLEESGDYGYTF.